The text below deals with one TCR beta chain. Its antigen is not identified. From approximately 0.5 ug of total RNA, TCR beta-specific cDNA was reverse-transcribed using a constant-region primer. Researchers made the TCR beta libraries by running three nested multiplex PCR rounds with slightly modified ARM-PCR. Use of TRBV1-TRBV30 forward primers with a C-beta reverse primer characterized the first two PCR rounds, which lasted about 10 cycles each. TCRdb analysed the multiplex PCR reads with MiXCR anew, one entry per CDR3 protein. The sample has roughly 100,000 distinct CDR3 sequences; roughly 69% are singletons. Trimming removed 7 bases from V and 4 bases from J; junction bases left unmatched: 11. CDR3 length: 15 residues. CDR1 MNHNY and CDR2 SVGAGI come from the germline V gene (reference sequence). The data derive from a study of tumor-infiltrating lymphocytes in primary liver carcinoma. Extraction of RNA together with DNA used about 17-31 mg of unsorted bulk tissue. Tumor samples all exceeded 80% viable tumor cells.

General observations from the study: Among the pair types, tumor region pairs showed more overlap than tumor-adjacent and tumor-blood pairs.

Specimen: liver tumor tissue from sampling region 5. Subset given: tumor region T5, tumor centre. This sequence was found in a woman aged 55 to 70 with primary liver carcinoma and hepatitis B virus infection. The chain employs TRBV6-6 and TRBJ1-2; TRBD1 aligns across 8 bases. CDR3 DNA: TGTGCCAGCACTTCGCGGACAGGGTCTAGCTATGGCTACACCTTC. Amino acid sequence: CASTSRTGSSYGYTF.